This is a list of T cell receptor beta chains from one sample in a study of blood T cell repertoires in COVID-19. This table comes from immunoSEQ multiplex PCR, and its TCRdb copy is limited to in-frame clones, with some not included. The sample includes about 80,000 clones, about four fifths of them seen just once. Specimen: peripheral blood. All receptors derive from a man between 45 and 60 years old with acute or convalescent COVID-19. Each CDR3 is given with its conserved first and last residue. A D gene is named only where the DNA matches it firmly. Clone sizes are given selectively: once, few, many, or a class where the clone is expanded.

V gene	clone size	J gene	D gene	CDR3 DNA	CDR3 protein
TRBV2	once	TRBJ1-1	-	TGTGCCAGCAGCCCGGGGGGCGCAGGATCGAACACTGAAGCTTTCTTT	CASSPGGAGSNTEAFF
TRBV6-5	-	TRBJ1-6	-	TGTGCCAGCAGCGCCGGGAGTAATAATTCACCCCTCCACTTT	CASSAGSNNSPLHF
TRBV14	-	TRBJ1-1	-	TGTGCCAGCAGCCAAGTTGGTAGGGAGGGACATGGGACTGAAGCTTTCTTT	CASSQVGREGHGTEAFF
TRBV9	-	TRBJ2-1	TRBD2	TGTGCCAGCACCGGGACTAGCGGTAACAATGAGCAGTTCTTC	CASTGTSGNNEQFF
TRBV10-1	-	TRBJ2-7	TRBD1	TGCGCCAGCAGTGACCACAGGGGCTCCTACGAGCAGTACTTC	CASSDHRGSYEQYF
TRBV9	-	TRBJ2-5	TRBD2	TGTGCCAGCACCGAAGGGACTAGCGGGAAGGTCCAAGAGACCCAGTACTTC	CASTEGTSGKVQETQYF
TRBV5-1	-	TRBJ2-4	TRBD1	TGCGCCAGCAGCTTGGGGGACAGCCGGGTGAACATTCAGTACTTC	CASSLGDSRVNIQYF
TRBV7-2	few	TRBJ1-1	TRBD1	TGTGCCAGCAGCTCGCTCAGGGGGCACACTGAAGCTTTCTTT	CASSSLRGHTEAFF
TRBV7-3	few	TRBJ1-4	-	TGTGCCAGCAGCTTAACGGGGGGACCTAATGAAAAACTGTTTTTT	CASSLTGGPNEKLFF
TRBV6-2/TRBV6-3	-	TRBJ1-1	-	TGTGCCAGCAGTTACGTACAGATTAACACTGAAGCTTTCTTT	CASSYVQINTEAFF
TRBV18	few	TRBJ1-5	TRBD1	TGTGCCAGCTCACCAGGGCAGGGGGGCAATCAGCCCCAGCATTTT	CASSPGQGGNQPQHF
TRBV6-5	once	TRBJ2-3	TRBD1	TGTGCCAGCAGGGGACAGGGGTCGCAGTATTTT	CASRGQGSQYF
TRBV15	-	TRBJ1-1	-	TGTGCCACCAGCAGAGAACGGGCAGGGAGGGTGAACACTGAAGCTTTCTTT	CATSRERAGRVNTEAFF
TRBV18	once	TRBJ2-7	-	TGTGCCAGCTCACCAGACAGCTCCTACGAGCAGTACTTC	CASSPDSSYEQYF
TRBV20-1	-	TRBJ1-2	-	TGCAGTGCTAGCAGGGTACATGGCTACACCTTC	CSASRVHGYTF
TRBV5-1	once	TRBJ1-1	-	TGCGCCAGCAGCCAGGGACATGGGAACACTGAAGCTTTCTTT	CASSQGHGNTEAFF
TRBV3-1/TRBV3-2	-	TRBJ2-1	-	TGTGCCAGCAGCCTGGACTATTGGTACAATGAGCAGTTCTTC	CASSLDYWYNEQFF
TRBV9	-	TRBJ1-1	-	TGTGCCAGCAGCCCAGAGACAGGACCCCATGAAGCTTTCTTT	CASSPETGPHEAFF
TRBV24-1	-	TRBJ1-4	-	TGTGCCACCAGTGAAACGGGAGGACGTCTGTTTTTT	CATSETGGRLFF
TRBV28	-	TRBJ1-4	TRBD1	TGTGCCAGCAGTGACAGGGGAGGAGGGGAAAAACTGTTTTTT	CASSDRGGGEKLFF
TRBV27	-	TRBJ2-1	-	TGTGCCAGCAGTATCGGAGGGGAGCAGTTCTTC	CASSIGGEQFF
TRBV2	-	TRBJ1-6	-	TGTGCCAGCACGGCAGGGCGTAATTCACCCCTCCACTTT	CASTAGRNSPLHF